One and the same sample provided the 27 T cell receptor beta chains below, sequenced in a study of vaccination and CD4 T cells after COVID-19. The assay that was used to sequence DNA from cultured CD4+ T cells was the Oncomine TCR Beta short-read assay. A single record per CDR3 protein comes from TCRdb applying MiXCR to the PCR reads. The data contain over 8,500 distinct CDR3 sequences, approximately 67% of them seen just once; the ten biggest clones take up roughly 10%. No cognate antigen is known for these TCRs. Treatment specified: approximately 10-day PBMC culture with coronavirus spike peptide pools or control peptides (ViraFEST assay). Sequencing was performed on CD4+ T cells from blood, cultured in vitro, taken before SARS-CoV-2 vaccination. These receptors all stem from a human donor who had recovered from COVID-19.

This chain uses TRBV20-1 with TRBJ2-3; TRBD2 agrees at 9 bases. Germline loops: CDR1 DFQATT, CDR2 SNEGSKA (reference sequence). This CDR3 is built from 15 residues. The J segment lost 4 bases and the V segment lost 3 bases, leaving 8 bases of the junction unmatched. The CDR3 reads CSARESGTSPDTQYF. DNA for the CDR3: TGCAGTGCTAGGGAATCCGGGACTAGCCCAGATACGCAGTATTTT.

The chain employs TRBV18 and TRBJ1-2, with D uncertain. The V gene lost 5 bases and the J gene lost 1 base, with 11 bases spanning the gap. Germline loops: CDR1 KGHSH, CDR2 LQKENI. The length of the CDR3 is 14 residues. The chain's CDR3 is CASSFRAGNYGYTF. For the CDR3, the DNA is TGTGCCAGCTCATTTCGGGCTGGTAACTATGGCTACACCTTC.

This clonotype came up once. CDR3 sequence reads: CASSLGPLQMNTEAFF. CDR3 in DNA: TGCGCCAGCAGCTTGGGCCCTCTGCAGATGAACACTGAAGCTTTCTTT. This chain connects TRBV5-1 to TRBJ1-1; no clear D gene. Per germline, CDR1 SGHRS and CDR2 YFSETQ. The CDR3 has 16 residues. The V and J ends lost 0 bases and 0 bases respectively, with 12 bases between them.

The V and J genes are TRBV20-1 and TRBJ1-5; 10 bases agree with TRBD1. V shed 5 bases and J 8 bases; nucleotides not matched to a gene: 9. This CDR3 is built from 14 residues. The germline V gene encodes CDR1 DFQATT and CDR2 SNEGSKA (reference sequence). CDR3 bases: TGCAGTGCTCCACGACAGGGGGCGCGTGAGCCCCAGCATTTT. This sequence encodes CSAPRQGAREPQHF.

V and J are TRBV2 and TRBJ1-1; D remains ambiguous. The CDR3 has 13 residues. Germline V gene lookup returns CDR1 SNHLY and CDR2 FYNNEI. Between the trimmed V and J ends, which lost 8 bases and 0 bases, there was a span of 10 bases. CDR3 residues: CASGTSLNTEAFF. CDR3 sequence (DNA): TGTGCCAGCGGCACATCACTGAACACTGAAGCTTTCTTT.

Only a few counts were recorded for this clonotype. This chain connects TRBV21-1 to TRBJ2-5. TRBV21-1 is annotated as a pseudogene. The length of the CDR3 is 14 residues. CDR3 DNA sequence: TGTGCCAGCAGCAAACTTGAGTACCAAGAGACCCAGTACTTC. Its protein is CASSKLEYQETQYF.

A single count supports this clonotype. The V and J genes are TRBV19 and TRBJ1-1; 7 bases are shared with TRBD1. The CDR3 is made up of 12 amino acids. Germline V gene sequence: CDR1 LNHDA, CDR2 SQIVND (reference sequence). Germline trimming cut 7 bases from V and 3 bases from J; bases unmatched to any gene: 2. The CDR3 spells CASKGQYTEAFF. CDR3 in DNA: TGTGCCAGTAAGGGACAGTACACTGAAGCTTTCTTT.

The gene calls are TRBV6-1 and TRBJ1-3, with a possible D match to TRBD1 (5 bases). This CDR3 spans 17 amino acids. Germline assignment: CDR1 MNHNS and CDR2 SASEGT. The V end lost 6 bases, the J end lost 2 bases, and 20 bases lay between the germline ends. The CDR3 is CASSPAGSGNAGNTIYF. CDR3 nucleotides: TGTGCCAGCAGCCCTGCCGGATCAGGGAATGCTGGAAACACCATATATTTT.

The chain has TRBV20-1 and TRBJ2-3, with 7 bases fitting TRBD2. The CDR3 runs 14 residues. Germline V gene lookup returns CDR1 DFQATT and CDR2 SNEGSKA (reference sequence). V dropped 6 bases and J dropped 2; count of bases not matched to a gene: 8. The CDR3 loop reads CSAVSGKITDTQYF. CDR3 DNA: TGCAGTGCGGTAAGCGGGAAGATCACAGATACGCAGTATTTT.

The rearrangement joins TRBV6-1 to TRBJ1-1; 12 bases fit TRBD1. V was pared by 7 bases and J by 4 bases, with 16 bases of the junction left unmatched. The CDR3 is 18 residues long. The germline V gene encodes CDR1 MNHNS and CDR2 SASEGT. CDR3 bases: TGTGCCAGCACTCCCCCCCTGGGGACAGGGGGCTCGGGCACTGAAGCTTTCTTT. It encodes CASTPPLGTGGSGTEAFF.

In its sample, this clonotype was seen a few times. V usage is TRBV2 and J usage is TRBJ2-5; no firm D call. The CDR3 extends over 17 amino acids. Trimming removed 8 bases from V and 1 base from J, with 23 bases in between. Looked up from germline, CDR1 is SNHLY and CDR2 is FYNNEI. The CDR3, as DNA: TGTGCCAGCGTATTCGGGTCCAGCGCTAGGCCCCAAGAGACCCAGTACTTC. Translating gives CASVFGSSARPQETQYF.

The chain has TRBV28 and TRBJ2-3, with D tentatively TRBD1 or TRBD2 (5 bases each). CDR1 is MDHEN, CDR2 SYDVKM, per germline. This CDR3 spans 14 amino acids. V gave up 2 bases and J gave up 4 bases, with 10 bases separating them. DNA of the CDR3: TGTGCCAGCAGTTTAGGCAGGGACGCAGATACGCAGTATTTT. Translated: CASSLGRDADTQYF.

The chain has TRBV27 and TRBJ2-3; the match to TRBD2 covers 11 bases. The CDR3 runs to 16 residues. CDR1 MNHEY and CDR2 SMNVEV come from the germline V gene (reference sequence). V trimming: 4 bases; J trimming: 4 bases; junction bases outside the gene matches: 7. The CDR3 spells CASSSPLAGGPDTQYF. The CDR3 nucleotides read TGTGCCAGCAGTTCTCCCCTAGCGGGAGGACCAGATACGCAGTATTTT.

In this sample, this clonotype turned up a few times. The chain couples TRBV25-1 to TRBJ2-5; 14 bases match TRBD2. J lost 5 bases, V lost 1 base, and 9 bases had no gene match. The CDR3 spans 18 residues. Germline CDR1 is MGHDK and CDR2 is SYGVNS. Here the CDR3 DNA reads TGTGCCAGCAGTGAATCGGGGACTAGCGGGAGTAATTGGGAGACCCAGTACTTC. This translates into CASSESGTSGSNWETQYF.

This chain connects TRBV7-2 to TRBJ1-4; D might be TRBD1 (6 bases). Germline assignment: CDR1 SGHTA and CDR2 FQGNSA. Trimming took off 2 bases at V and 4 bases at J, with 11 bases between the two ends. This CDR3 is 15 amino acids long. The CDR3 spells CASSLRGMGNEKLFF. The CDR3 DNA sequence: TGTGCCAGCAGCTTAAGGGGGATGGGTAATGAAAAACTGTTTTTT.

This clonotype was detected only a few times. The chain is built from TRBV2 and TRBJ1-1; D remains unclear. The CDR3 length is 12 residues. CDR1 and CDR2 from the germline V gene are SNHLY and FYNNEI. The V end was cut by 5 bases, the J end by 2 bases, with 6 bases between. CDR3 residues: CASSPDNTEAFF. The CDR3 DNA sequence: TGTGCCAGCAGTCCCGATAACACTGAAGCTTTCTTT.

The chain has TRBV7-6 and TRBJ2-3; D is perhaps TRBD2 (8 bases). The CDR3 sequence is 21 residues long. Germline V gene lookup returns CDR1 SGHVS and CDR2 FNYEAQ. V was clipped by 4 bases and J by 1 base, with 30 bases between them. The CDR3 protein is CASSSAGTAIAGWSRTDTQYF. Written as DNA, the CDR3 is TGTGCCAGCAGCTCCGCCGGGACAGCCATAGCGGGATGGTCGCGCACAGATACGCAGTATTTT.

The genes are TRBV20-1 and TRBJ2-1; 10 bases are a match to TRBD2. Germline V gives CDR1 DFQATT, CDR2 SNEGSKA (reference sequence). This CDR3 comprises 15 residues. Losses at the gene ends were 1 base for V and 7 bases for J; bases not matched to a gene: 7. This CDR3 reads CSARVASGSYNEQFF. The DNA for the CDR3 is TGCAGTGCTAGAGTTGCTAGCGGGAGTTATAATGAGCAGTTCTTC.

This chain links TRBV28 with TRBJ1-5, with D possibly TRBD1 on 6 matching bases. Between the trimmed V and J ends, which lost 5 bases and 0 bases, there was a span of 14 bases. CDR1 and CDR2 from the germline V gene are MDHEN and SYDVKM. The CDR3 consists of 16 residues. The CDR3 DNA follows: TGTGCCAGCAGTCCTAACAGGGCTGATAGCAATCAGCCCCAGCATTTT. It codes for CASSPNRADSNQPQHF.

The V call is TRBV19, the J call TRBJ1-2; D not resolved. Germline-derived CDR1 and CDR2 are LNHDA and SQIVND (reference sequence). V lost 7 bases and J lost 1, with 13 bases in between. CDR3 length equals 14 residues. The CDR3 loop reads CASIPVVGNYGYTF. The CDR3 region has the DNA TGTGCCAGTATCCCTGTGGTGGGTAACTATGGCTACACCTTC.

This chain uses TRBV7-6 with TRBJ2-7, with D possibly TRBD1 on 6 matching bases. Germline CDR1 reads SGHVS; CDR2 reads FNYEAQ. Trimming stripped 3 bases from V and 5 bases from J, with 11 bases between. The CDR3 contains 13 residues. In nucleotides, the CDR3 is TGTGCCAGCAGCTTCCACAGGGACGACGAGCAGTACTTC. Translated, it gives CASSFHRDDEQYF. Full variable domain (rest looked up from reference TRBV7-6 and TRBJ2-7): GAGVSQSPRYKVTKRGQDVALRCDPISGHVSLYWYRQALGQGPEFLTYFNYEAQQDKSGLPNDRFSAERPEGSISTLTIQRTEQRDSAMYRCASSFHRDDEQYFGPGTRLTVT.

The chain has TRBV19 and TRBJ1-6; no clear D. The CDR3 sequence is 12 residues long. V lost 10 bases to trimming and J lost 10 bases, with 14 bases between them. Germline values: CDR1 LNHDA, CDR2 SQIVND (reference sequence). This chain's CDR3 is CATGSMGSPLHF. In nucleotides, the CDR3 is TGTGCCACCGGTAGCATGGGGTCACCCCTCCACTTT.

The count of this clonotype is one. CDR3 in DNA: TGCAGTGCTAGAGTGCCCGGTTTCGAGTGGGGACTTGGCTACACCTTC. This gives the protein CSARVPGFEWGLGYTF. The chain is built from TRBV20-1 and TRBJ1-2; D might be TRBD1 (5 bases). CDR3 length equals 16 residues. Trimming stripped 1 base from V and 7 bases from J, with 22 bases between. The germline V gene has CDR1 DFQATT and CDR2 SNEGSKA (reference sequence).

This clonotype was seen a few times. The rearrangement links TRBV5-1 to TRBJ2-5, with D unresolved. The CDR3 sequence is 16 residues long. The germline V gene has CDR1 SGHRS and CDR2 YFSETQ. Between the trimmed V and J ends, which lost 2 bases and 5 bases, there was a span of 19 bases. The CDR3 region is CASSFFSLPTGETQYF. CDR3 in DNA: TGCGCCAGCAGCTTTTTCTCCCTCCCTACGGGTGAGACCCAGTACTTC.

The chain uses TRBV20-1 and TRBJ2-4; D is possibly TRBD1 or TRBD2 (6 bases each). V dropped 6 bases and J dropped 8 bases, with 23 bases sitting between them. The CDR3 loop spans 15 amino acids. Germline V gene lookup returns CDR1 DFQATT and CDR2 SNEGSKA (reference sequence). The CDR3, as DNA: TGCAGTGCCCCCGTTTCGGGGGCGCATCAAGACATTCAGTACTTC. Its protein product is CSAPVSGAHQDIQYF.

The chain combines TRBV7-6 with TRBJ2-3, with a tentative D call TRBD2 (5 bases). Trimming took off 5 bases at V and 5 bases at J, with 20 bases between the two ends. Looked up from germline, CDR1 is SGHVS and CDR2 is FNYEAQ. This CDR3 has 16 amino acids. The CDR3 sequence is CASSRGLADALDTQYF. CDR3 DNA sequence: TGTGCCAGCAGCCGCGGGTTGGCGGACGCTTTAGATACGCAGTATTTT.

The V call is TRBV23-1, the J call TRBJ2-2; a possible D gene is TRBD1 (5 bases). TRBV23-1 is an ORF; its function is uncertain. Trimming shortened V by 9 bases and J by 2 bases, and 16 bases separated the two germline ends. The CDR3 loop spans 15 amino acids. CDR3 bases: TGCGCCAGTAGTTCCCGCGACAGCAACACCGGGGAGCTGTTTTTT. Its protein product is CASSSRDSNTGELFF.